The 14 T cell receptor beta chains presented below share a single source sample, sequenced in a study of Graves' ophthalmopathy and Graves' hyperthyroidism. RNA transcripts were the source from which TCR beta CDR3 regions were amplified. Investigators did first-round RT-PCR with HTBI primers, then second-round multiplex PCR. MiXCR was run by TCRdb on the multiplex PCR reads, yielding one entry per CDR3 protein. The table includes about 550,000 distinct CDR3 sequences, under 45% detected once. Sequenced sample: peripheral blood or thyroid tissue (not recorded which). The receptor source for this set is an adult man with Graves' hyperthyroidism.

This chain joins TRBV9 and TRBJ2-5; 8 bases line up with TRBD2. Germline V gene sequence: CDR1 SGDLS, CDR2 YYNGEE. Trimming cost V 6 bases and J 5 bases; bases outside gene matches: 9. The CDR3 consists of 14 residues. The CDR3 DNA follows: TGTGCCAGCAACGGACTAGCAGCCGGGGAGACCCAGTACTTC. Its protein product is CASNGLAAGETQYF.

The chain couples TRBV12-3 or TRBV12-4 to TRBJ1-2; D is undetermined. The length of the CDR3 is 15 residues. The V and J ends lost 5 bases and 3 bases respectively, with 16 bases between them. The CDR3: CASSRERRPDYGYTF. The CDR3 nucleotides are TGTGCCAGCAGTCGGGAGAGGCGGCCGGACTATGGCTACACCTTC.

The chain recombines TRBV7-9 with TRBJ2-5; the D gene could be TRBD1 or TRBD2 (5 bases each). The end of the DNA fits TRBJ2-1 better, so the J call may be wrong. CDR1 and CDR2 from the germline V gene are SEHNR and FQNEAQ (reference sequence). This CDR3 has 14 residues. This chain's CDR3 is CASSQGGTEGEQFF. CDR3 DNA: TGTGCCAGCAGCCAGGGTGGGACGGAAGGTGAGCAGTTCTTC.

This clonotype was detected many times. CDR3 DNA sequence: TGTGCCAGCATCAACTACGGGGACTTTCGGAACTACGAGCAGTACTTC. Residues: CASINYGDFRNYEQYF. The chain employs TRBV5-6 and TRBJ2-7; the D gene is possibly TRBD2 (6 bases). This CDR3 region has 16 residues. Trimming pared 6 bases from V and 3 bases from J, leaving 22 bases between. Germline values: CDR1 SGHDT, CDR2 YYEEEE.

This chain links TRBV12-3 or TRBV12-4 with TRBJ1-1; D is uncertain. V was shortened by 3 bases and J by 1 base, with 9 bases between the two germline ends. This CDR3 contains 14 residues. DNA of the CDR3: TGTGCCAGCAGTTTCGACAACGGGAACACTGAAGCTTTCTTT. Translated: CASSFDNGNTEAFF.

J is TRBJ1-2 and V is TRBV5-1; 8 bases line up with TRBD1. Germline trimming cut 4 bases from V and 7 bases from J; bases unmatched to any gene: 3. Germline V gives CDR1 SGHRS, CDR2 YFSETQ. The CDR3 length is 12 residues. DNA of the CDR3: TGCGCCAGCAGCGTGACAGGGGCTGGCTACACCTTC. Amino acid sequence: CASSVTGAGYTF.

In its sample, this clonotype was seen many times. The V and J genes are TRBV20-1 and TRBJ2-6, with 7 bases fitting TRBD1. This CDR3 is 19 amino acids long. Germline V gene data show CDR1 as DFQATT and CDR2 as SNEGSKA (reference sequence). V was pared by 0 bases and J by 0 bases, with 11 bases of the junction left unmatched. The DNA for the CDR3 is TGCAGTGCTAGAGAAGGTGGAGACAGGGCTTACTCTGGGGCCAACGTCCTGACTTTC. Amino acid sequence: CSAREGGDRAYSGANVLTF.

The CDR3 sequence is CASTEASTEAFF. The CDR3 DNA reads TGTGCCAGCACAGAAGCCAGCACTGAAGCTTTCTTT. This rearrangement joins TRBV28 to TRBJ1-1; the D is unclear. The CDR3 is 12 residues long. The V end was cut by 7 bases, the J end by 4 bases, with 10 bases between. CDR1 and CDR2 from the germline V gene are MDHEN and SYDVKM.

Ten or more counts support this clonotype. This chain connects TRBV7-3 to TRBJ1-3; no clear D gene. V gave up 2 bases and J gave up 1 base, with 9 bases separating them. The CDR3 consists of 15 residues. From germline, CDR1 is SGHTA and CDR2 FQGTGA. The CDR3 loop reads CASSLGRQSGNTIYF. The CDR3 DNA follows: TGTGCCAGCAGCTTAGGACGCCAGTCTGGAAACACCATATATTTT. The complete variable domain, with remaining parts taken from reference TRBV7-3 and TRBJ1-3, reads GAGVSQTPSNKVTEKGKYVELRCDPISGHTALYWYRQSLGQGPEFLIYFQGTGAADDSGLPNDRFFAVRPEGSVSTLKIQRTERGDSAVYLCASSLGRQSGNTIYFGEGSWLTVV.

The rearrangement links TRBV28 to TRBJ1-1, with unresolved D. V dropped 5 bases and J dropped 5 bases, with 9 bases sitting between them. CDR1 and CDR2 (germline): MDHEN, SYDVKM. The CDR3 is made up of 12 amino acids. CDR3 bases: TGTGCCAGCAGTGCATACGGTACTGAAGCTTTCTTT. It specifies CASSAYGTEAFF.

This clonotype was recorded many times. The rearrangement links TRBV6-5 to TRBJ1-2; TRBD1 matches 9 bases. After removal of 0 bases from V and 5 bases from J, the junction contained 4 bases not matched to a gene. Germline V gene lookup returns CDR1 MNHEY and CDR2 SVGAGI. CDR3 length equals 15 residues. This CDR3 reads CASSYSAGTGYGYTF. In DNA, the CDR3 is TGTGCCAGCAGTTACTCGGCCGGGACAGGGTATGGCTACACCTTC.

This clonotype was seen repeatedly, ten times or more. V is TRBV12-3 or TRBV12-4 and J is TRBJ1-1, with 9 bases aligning to TRBD1. The trim removed 6 bases at V and 5 bases at J, leaving 4 bases unmatched. There are 13 residues in the CDR3. Written as DNA, the CDR3 is TGTGCCAGCAGGACAGGGGGTGGAACTGAAGCTTTCTTT. Protein: CASRTGGGTEAFF.

For this clonotype: Given a much more abundant clone one base away, this may be a read error. The CDR3: CASGSVSEQYF. CDR3 bases: TGTGCTAGTGGTTCGGTAAGCGAGCAGTACTTC. The chain has TRBV12-5 and TRBJ2-7; the D is unclear. Trimming shortened V by 4 bases and J by 6 bases, and 7 bases separated the two germline ends. Germline loops: CDR1 LGHNT, CDR2 FRNRAP. This CDR3 is 11 amino acids long.

This clonotype was observed many times. The limits of the CDR3 on the DNA are not certain, so only TCRdb's listed CDR3 is given. The chain has TRBV20-1 and TRBJ1-2; the table's D call of TRBD1 was not tested on the DNA. Germline loops: CDR1 DFQATT, CDR2 SNEGSKA (reference sequence). The CDR3 numbers 15 amino acids, ends counted. CDR3 protein: CSAPSGQGRSDGYTF.